What follows are 9 T cell receptor beta chains derived from one specimen sequenced in a study of blood T cell repertoires in COVID-19. Produced via immunoSEQ multiplex PCR; TCRdb's table is partial and in-frame only. Of about 55,000 clones in the sample, roughly 89% were seen once. Input material: peripheral blood. These receptors came from a middle-aged man with COVID-19, enrolled during active disease.

This rearrangement joins TRBV7-3 to TRBJ2-7; the match to TRBD2 covers 14 bases. The CDR3 contains 15 residues. The germline V gene has CDR1 SGHTA and CDR2 FQGTGA. J was trimmed by 3 bases and V by 5 bases; bases with no gene match: 3. CDR3 sequence reads: CASSPGTSGSYEQYF. The CDR3 nucleotides are TGTGCCAGCAGCCCGGGGACTAGCGGGAGCTACGAGCAGTACTTC.

The rearrangement links TRBV15 to TRBJ2-7; TRBD2 is a possible D gene (5 bases). CDR1 LNHNV and CDR2 YYDKDF come from the germline V gene (reference sequence). V dropped 0 bases and J dropped 4 bases, with 16 bases sitting between them. CDR3 length equals 16 residues. In DNA form, the CDR3 reads TGTGCCACCAGCAGAGATAAGCGGCTAGTAGGTTACGAGCAGTACTTC. This codes for CATSRDKRLVGYEQYF.

CDR3 protein: CASSKRPGQGQETQYF. The CDR3 bases are TGTGCCAGCAGCAAAAGACCAGGACAGGGCCAAGAGACCCAGTACTTC. The rearrangement joins TRBV21-1 to TRBJ2-5; TRBD1 reflects the table's D call only, with no check against the DNA. TRBV21-1 corresponds to a pseudogene. The CDR3 sequence is 16 residues long.

This chain connects TRBV5-1 to TRBJ1-1, with 9 bases matching TRBD1. This CDR3 comprises 16 residues. Germline values: CDR1 SGHRS, CDR2 YFSETQ. J gave up 5 bases and V 4 bases, and 12 bases lay outside the gene matches. CDR3 loop: CASSPSGTGFETEAFF. CDR3 bases: TGCGCCAGCAGCCCGTCTGGGACAGGGTTTGAAACTGAAGCTTTCTTT.

The chain uses TRBV18 and TRBJ2-5; the match to TRBD1 covers 9 bases. Germline CDR1 is KGHSH and CDR2 is LQKENI. The CDR3 runs to 14 residues. V gave up 1 base and J gave up 5 bases; unmatched junction bases: 2. The CDR3 DNA reads TGTGCCAGCTCACCACAAACAGGGGGCGAGACCCAGTACTTC. The encoded protein is CASSPQTGGETQYF.

This clone was detected once. The rearrangement links TRBV7-8 to TRBJ1-2; tentatively, D is TRBD1 (5 bases). Germline loops: CDR1 SGHVS, CDR2 FQNEAQ. Trimming stripped 3 bases from V and 5 bases from J, with 13 bases between. CDR3 length: 14 amino acids. CDR3 sequence reads: CASSFGGVPYGYTF. The CDR3 nucleotides read TGTGCCAGCAGCTTTGGGGGGGTGCCTTATGGCTACACCTTC.

The chain employs TRBV10-1 and TRBJ2-1; D call uncertain. Trimming left V 3 bases short and J 0 bases short, with 9 bases between. CDR1 WNHNN and CDR2 SYGVQD come from the germline V gene (reference sequence). The CDR3 runs to 15 residues. CDR3 DNA: TGCGCCAGCAGTGACCCTGGCAGCTCCTACAATGAGCAGTTCTTC. Protein sequence: CASSDPGSSYNEQFF.

The chain joins TRBV4-2 to TRBJ2-2, with TRBD2 identical over 11 bases. V dropped 6 bases and J dropped 0; count of bases not matched to a gene: 0. This CDR3 is 15 amino acids long. Germline loops: CDR1 LGHNA, CDR2 YNFKEQ. In DNA, the CDR3 is TGTGCCAGCAGGGGACTAGCGGCGAACACCGGGGAGCTGTTTTTT. The encoded protein is CASRGLAANTGELFF.

The chain employs TRBV7-9 and TRBJ2-2, with 7 bases matching TRBD2. After removal of 4 bases from V and 5 bases from J, the junction contained 13 bases not matched to a gene. Germline lookup yields CDR1 SEHNR and CDR2 FQNEAQ (reference sequence). The CDR3 is made up of 17 amino acids. This CDR3 is CASSSAIAGEGTGELFF. The CDR3 nucleotides read TGTGCCAGCAGCTCAGCAATAGCTGGGGAGGGAACCGGGGAGCTGTTTTTT.